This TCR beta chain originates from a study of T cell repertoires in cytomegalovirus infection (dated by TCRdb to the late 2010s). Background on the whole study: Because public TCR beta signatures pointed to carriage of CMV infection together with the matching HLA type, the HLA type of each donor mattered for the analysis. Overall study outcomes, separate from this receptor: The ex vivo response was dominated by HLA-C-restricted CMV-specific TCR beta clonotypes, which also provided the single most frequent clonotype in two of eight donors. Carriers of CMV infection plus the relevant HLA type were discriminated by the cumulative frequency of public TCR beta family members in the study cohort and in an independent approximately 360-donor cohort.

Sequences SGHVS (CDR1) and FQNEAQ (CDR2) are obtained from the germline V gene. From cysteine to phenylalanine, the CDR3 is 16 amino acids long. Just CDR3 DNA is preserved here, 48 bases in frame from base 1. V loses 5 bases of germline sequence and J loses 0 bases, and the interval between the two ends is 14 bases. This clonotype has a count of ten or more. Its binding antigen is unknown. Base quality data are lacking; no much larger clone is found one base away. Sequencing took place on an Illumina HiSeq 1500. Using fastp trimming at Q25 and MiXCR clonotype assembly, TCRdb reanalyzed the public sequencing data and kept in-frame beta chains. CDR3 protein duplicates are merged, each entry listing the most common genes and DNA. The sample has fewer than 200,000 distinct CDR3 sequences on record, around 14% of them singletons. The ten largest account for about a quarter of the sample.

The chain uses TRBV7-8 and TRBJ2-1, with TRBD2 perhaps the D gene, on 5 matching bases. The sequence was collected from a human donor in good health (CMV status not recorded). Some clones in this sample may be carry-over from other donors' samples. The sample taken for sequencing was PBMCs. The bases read TGTGCCAGCAGCCGACATAGCGCGGGCTCCTACAATGAGCAGTTCTTC. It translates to CASSRHSAGSYNEQFF.